These 10 T cell receptor beta chains share one sample of origin, sequenced in a study of CD8+ T cells in alopecia areata. After isolation, RNA underwent reverse transcription to generate cDNA as the sequencing template. The method was immunoSEQ multiplex PCR; TCRdb's version includes in-frame clones alone and lacks a portion of them. The sample lists 150,000 or so clones, 55% occurring once. The sequenced sample was CD4+ T cells sorted from blood. The source of these receptors is a human donor in good health.

This clone was seen a handful of times. The gene calls are TRBV10-3 and TRBJ1-5; the D is unclear. V gave up 4 bases and J gave up 5 bases, with 9 bases separating them. This CDR3 region has 13 residues. The germline gives CDR1 ENHRY, CDR2 SYGVKD. Written as DNA, the CDR3 is TGTGCCATCAGTGTTTCGGCGGATCAGCCCCAGCATTTT. Translating it yields CAISVSADQPQHF.

This clone showed up just a few times. The V gene is TRBV19, the J gene TRBJ2-7; TRBD1 matches at 8 bases. Losses at the gene ends were 5 bases for V and 0 bases for J; bases not matched to a gene: 6. This CDR3 has 15 amino acids. CDR1 and CDR2 from the germline V gene are LNHDA and SQIVND (reference sequence). CDR3 residues: CASSADRGLSYEQYF. CDR3 bases: TGTGCCAGTAGTGCCGACAGGGGTCTCTCCTACGAGCAGTACTTC.

This clone was counted a few times. The chain couples TRBV5-1 to TRBJ2-3, with D maybe TRBD2 (6 bases). The germline CDR1 and CDR2 sequences are SGHRS and YFSETQ. This CDR3 has 14 residues. Trimming cost V 4 bases and J 9 bases, with 18 bases left between them. CDR3 in amino acids: CASSPSGLRPTQYF. The CDR3 DNA reads TGCGCCAGCAGCCCCAGCGGGCTGAGACCCACGCAGTATTTT.

There are a few counts of this clone. The gene calls are TRBV29-1 and TRBJ2-3; D assignment may be TRBD1 or TRBD2 (5 bases each). Trimming stripped 3 bases from V and 6 bases from J, with 10 bases between. Germline loops: CDR1 SQVTM, CDR2 ANQGSEA. The CDR3 covers 12 residues. The CDR3: CSVDDWGDTQYF. In DNA form, the CDR3 reads TGCAGCGTTGACGACTGGGGGGATACGCAGTATTTT.

In this sample, this clone turned up a few times. This chain joins TRBV28 and TRBJ2-1; no reliable D call. Germline V gives CDR1 MDHEN, CDR2 SYDVKM. V lost 4 bases to trimming and J lost 6 bases, with 13 bases between them. This CDR3 is 14 amino acids long. The CDR3 sequence is CASSYGSAVNEQFF. Written as DNA, the CDR3 is TGTGCCAGCAGTTACGGGTCAGCAGTCAATGAGCAGTTCTTC. The variable domain in full, with the rest retrieved from reference TRBV28 and TRBJ2-1, is DVKVTQSSRYLVKRTGEKVFLECVQDMDHENMFWYRQDPGLGLRLIYFSYDVKMKEKGDIPEGYSVSREKKERFSLILESASTNQTSMYLCASSYGSAVNEQFFGPGTRLTVL.

This chain joins TRBV10-3 and TRBJ1-4, with no clear D. Trimming left V 0 bases short and J 3 bases short, with 8 bases between. CDR1 and CDR2 (germline): ENHRY, SYGVKD. The CDR3 has 15 residues. CDR3 sequence reads: CAISESGGPNEKLFF. The CDR3 nucleotides read TGTGCCATCAGTGAGTCAGGCGGTCCTAATGAAAAACTGTTTTTT.

This chain connects TRBV10-3 to TRBJ2-7; TRBD1 matches at 7 bases. J lost 3 bases, V lost 6 bases, and 5 bases had no gene match. CDR3 length: 13 residues. Germline V CDR1 and CDR2: ENHRY, SYGVKD. The CDR3 loop reads CAIRGTAFYEQYF. In DNA, the CDR3 is TGTGCCATCAGGGGGACAGCATTCTACGAGCAGTACTTC.

The chain has TRBV28 and TRBJ1-3, with D unclear. The CDR3 extends over 13 amino acids. The germline V and J ends were trimmed by 10 bases and 7 bases, with 17 bases remaining between them. From germline, CDR1 is MDHEN and CDR2 SYDVKM. DNA for the CDR3: TGTGCCATCTTCGACACGAGAAGGAACACCATATATTTT. As protein: CAIFDTRRNTIYF.

This clone was recorded once. This chain uses TRBV15 with TRBJ2-1, with 8 positions matching TRBD2. The CDR3 covers 13 residues. Germline values: CDR1 LNHNV, CDR2 YYDKDF (reference sequence). V gave up 0 bases and J gave up 11 bases; unmatched junction bases: 3. The CDR3 region is CATSRDGGEKQFF. CDR3 DNA: TGTGCCACCAGCAGAGACGGGGGGGAGAAGCAGTTCTTC. Based on the CDR3 plus reference TRBV15 and TRBJ2-1, the full variable domain is DAMVIQNPRYQVTQFGKPVTLSCSQTLNHNVMYWYQQKSSQAPKLLFHYYDKDFNNEADTPDNFQSRRPNTSFCFLDIRSPGLGDTAMYLCATSRDGGEKQFFGPGTRLTVL.

The V call is TRBV7-9, the J call TRBJ1-5; D gene uncertain. Trimming stripped 1 base from V and 6 bases from J, with 4 bases between. Looked up from germline, CDR1 is SEHNR and CDR2 is FQNEAQ (reference sequence). The CDR3 is made up of 12 amino acids. CDR3 loop: CASSLVGQPQHF. As DNA, the CDR3 is TGTGCCAGCAGCTTAGTTGGTCAGCCCCAGCATTTT. Using reference TRBV7-9 and TRBJ1-5 for the parts outside the CDR3, the full variable domain is DTGVSQNPRHKITKRGQNVTFRCDPISEHNRLYWYRQTLGQGPEFLTYFQNEAQLEKSRLLSDRFSAERPKGSFSTLEIQRTEQGDSAMYLCASSLVGQPQHFGDGTRLSIL.